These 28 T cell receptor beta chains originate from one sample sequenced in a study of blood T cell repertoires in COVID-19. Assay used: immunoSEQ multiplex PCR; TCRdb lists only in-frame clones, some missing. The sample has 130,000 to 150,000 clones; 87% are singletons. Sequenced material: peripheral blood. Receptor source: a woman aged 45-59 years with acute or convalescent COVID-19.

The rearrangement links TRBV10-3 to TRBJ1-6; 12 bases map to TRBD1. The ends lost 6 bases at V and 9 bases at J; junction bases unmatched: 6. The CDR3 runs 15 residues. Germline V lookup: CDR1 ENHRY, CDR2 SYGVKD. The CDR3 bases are TGTGCCATCAGACCGGGACAGGGGGCTAGTTCACCCCTCCACTTT. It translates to CAIRPGQGASSPLHF.

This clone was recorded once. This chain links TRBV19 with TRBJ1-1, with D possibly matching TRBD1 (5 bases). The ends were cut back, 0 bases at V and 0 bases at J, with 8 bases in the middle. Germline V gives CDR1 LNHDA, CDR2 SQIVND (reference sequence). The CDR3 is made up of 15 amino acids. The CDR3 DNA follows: TGTGCCAGTAGTATAGATGGGGGGATGAACACTGAAGCTTTCTTT. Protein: CASSIDGGMNTEAFF.

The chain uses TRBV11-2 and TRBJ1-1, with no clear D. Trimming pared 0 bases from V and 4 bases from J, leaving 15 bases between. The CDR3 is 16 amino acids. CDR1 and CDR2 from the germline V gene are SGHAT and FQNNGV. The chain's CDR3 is CASSLEVGPGGTEAFF. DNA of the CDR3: TGTGCCAGCAGCTTAGAGGTGGGTCCCGGCGGCACTGAAGCTTTCTTT.

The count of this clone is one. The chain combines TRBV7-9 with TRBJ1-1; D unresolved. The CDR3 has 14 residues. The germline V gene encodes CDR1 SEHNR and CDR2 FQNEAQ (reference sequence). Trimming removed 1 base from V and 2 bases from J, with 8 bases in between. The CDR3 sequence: CASSLGARNTEAFF. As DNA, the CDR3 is TGTGCCAGCAGCTTAGGGGCAAGAAACACTGAAGCTTTCTTT.

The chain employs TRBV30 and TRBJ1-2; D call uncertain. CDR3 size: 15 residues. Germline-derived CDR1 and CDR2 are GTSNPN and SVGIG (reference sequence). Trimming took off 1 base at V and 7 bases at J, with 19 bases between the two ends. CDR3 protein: CAWSDYGAARGGYTF. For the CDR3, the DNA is TGTGCCTGGAGTGATTATGGAGCCGCCCGTGGTGGCTACACCTTC.

CDR3 sequence (DNA): TGTGCCAGCAGTTACACCCAGGGGACTGAAGCTTTCTTT. It specifies CASSYTQGTEAFF. The chain uses TRBV6-5 and TRBJ1-1, with a possible D match to TRBD1 (6 bases). V shed 2 bases and J shed 5 bases, with 9 bases lying between them. Germline CDR1 is MNHEY and CDR2 is SVGAGI. The CDR3 runs 13 residues.

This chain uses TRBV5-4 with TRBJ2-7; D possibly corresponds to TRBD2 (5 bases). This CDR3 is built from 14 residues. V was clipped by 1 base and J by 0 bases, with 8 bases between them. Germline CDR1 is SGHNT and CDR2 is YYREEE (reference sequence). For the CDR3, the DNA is TGTGCCAGCAGCTTGATCCGGGACTCCTACGAGCAGTACTTC. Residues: CASSLIRDSYEQYF.

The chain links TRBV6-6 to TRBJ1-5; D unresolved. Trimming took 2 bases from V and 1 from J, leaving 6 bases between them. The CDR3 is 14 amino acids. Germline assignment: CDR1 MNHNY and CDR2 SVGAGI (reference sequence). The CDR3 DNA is TGTGCCAGCAGTTACACGGGAAGCAATCAGCCCCAGCATTTT. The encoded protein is CASSYTGSNQPQHF.

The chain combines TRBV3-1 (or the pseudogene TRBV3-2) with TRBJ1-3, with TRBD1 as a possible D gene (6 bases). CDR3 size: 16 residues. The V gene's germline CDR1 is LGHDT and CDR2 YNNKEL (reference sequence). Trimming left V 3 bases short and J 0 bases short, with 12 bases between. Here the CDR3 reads CASSHYGGNSGNTIYF. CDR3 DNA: TGTGCCAGCAGCCACTATGGGGGCAACTCTGGAAACACCATATATTTT.

CDR3 in DNA: TGTGCCTGGAGCAGGACAGGGATCTCCTACGAGCAGTACTTC. It translates to CAWSRTGISYEQYF. This sequence joins TRBV30 and TRBJ2-7, with 8 bases matching TRBD1. The V gene's germline CDR1 is GTSNPN and CDR2 SVGIG (reference sequence). V was pared by 3 bases and J by 0 bases, with 4 bases of the junction left unmatched. The CDR3 length is 14 residues.

The CDR3 region is CASSPGQQLAKNIQYF. CDR3 coding DNA: TGTGCCAGTAGTCCGGGACAGCAACTAGCCAAAAACATTCAGTACTTC. V and J are TRBV19 and TRBJ2-4; TRBD1 matches 7 bases. The CDR3 has 16 amino acids. The germline V gene has CDR1 LNHDA and CDR2 SQIVND (reference sequence). Unmatched junction bases numbered 7, after V lost 5 bases and J lost 0 bases.

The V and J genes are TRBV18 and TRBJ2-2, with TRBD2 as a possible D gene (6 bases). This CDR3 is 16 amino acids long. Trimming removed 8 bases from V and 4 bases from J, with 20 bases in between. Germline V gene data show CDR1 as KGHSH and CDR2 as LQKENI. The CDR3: CASTKEERRATGELFF. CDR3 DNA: TGTGCCAGCACCAAAGAAGAGAGGAGGGCCACCGGGGAGCTGTTTTTT.

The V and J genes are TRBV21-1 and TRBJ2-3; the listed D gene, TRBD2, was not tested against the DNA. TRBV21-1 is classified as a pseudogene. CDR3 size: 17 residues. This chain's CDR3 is CASSMARERGGKDTQYF. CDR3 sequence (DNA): TGTGCCAGCAGCATGGCTCGGGAGCGGGGGGGCAAAGATACGCAGTATTTT.

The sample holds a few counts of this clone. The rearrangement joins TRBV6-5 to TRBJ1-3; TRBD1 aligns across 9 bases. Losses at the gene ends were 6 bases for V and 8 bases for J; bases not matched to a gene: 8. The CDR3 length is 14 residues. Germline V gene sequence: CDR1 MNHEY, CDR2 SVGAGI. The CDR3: CASRPKGQGHTIYF. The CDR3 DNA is TGTGCCAGCAGACCGAAGGGACAGGGTCACACCATATATTTT.

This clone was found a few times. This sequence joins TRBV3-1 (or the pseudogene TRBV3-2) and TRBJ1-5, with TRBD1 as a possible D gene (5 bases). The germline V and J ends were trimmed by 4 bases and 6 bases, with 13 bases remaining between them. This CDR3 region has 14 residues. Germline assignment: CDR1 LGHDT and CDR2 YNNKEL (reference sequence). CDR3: CASSPAGESQPQHF. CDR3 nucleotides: TGTGCCAGCAGCCCGGCGGGGGAAAGTCAGCCCCAGCATTTT.

The CDR3 sequence: CASTITQGTGELFF. Here the CDR3 DNA reads TGTGCCAGCACCATAACACAGGGAACCGGGGAGCTGTTTTTT. The rearrangement uses TRBV7-9 and TRBJ2-2, with D tentatively TRBD1 (6 bases). Per the germline V gene, CDR1 is SEHNR and CDR2 is FQNEAQ (reference sequence). The ends were cut back, 7 bases at V and 5 bases at J, with 14 bases in the middle. The CDR3 is 14 residues long. The full variable domain, completed using reference TRBV7-9 and TRBJ2-2, is DTGVSQNPRHKITKRGQNVTFRCDPISEHNRLYWYRQTLGQGPEFLTYFQNEAQLEKSRLLSDRFSAERPKGSFSTLEIQRTEQGDSAMYLCASTITQGTGELFFGEGSRLTVL.

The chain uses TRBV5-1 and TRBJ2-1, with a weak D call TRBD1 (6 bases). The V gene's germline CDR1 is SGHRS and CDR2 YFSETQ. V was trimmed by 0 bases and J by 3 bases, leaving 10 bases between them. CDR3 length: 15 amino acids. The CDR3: CASSLGTDYYNEQFF. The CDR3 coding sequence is TGCGCCAGCAGCTTGGGGACAGATTACTACAATGAGCAGTTCTTC.

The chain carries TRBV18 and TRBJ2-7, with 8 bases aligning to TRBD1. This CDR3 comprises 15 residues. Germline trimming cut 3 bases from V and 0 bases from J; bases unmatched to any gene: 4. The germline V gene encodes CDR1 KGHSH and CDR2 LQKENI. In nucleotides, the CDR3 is TGTGCCAGCTCACCCGGACAGGGCTTCTCCTACGAGCAGTACTTC. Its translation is CASSPGQGFSYEQYF.

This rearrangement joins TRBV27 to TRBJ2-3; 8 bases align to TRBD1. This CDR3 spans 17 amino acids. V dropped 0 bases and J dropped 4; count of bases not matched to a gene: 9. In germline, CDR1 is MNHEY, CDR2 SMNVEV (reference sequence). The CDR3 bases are TGTGCCAGCAGTTTATCCGGACAGGGAGGTTTTGCAGATACGCAGTATTTT. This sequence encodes CASSLSGQGGFADTQYF.

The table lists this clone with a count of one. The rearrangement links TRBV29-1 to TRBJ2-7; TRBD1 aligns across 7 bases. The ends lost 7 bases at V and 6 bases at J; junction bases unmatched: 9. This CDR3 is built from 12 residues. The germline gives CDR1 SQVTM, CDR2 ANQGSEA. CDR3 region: CSATKGQAEQYF. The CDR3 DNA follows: TGCAGCGCCACGAAAGGACAGGCCGAGCAGTACTTC.

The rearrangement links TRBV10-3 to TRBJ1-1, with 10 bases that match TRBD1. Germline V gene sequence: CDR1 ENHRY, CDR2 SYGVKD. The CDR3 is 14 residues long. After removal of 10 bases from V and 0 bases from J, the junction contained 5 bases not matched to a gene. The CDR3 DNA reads TGTGCCACCGGGGACAGGGGACTGAACACTGAAGCTTTCTTT. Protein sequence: CATGDRGLNTEAFF.

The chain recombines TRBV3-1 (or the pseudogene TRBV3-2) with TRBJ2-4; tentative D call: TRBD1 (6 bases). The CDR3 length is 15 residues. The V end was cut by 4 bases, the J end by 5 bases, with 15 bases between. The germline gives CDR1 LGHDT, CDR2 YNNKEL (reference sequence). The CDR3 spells CASSPSVGAENIQYF. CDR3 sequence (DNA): TGTGCCAGCAGCCCTTCCGTGGGGGCCGAAAACATTCAGTACTTC.

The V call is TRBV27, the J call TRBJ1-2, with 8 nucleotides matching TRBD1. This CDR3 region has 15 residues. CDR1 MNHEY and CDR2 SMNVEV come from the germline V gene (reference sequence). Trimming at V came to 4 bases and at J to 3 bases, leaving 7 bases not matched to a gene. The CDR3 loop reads CASSSRTGRYYGYTF. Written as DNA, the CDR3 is TGTGCCAGCAGTTCACGGACAGGGAGGTACTATGGCTACACCTTC.

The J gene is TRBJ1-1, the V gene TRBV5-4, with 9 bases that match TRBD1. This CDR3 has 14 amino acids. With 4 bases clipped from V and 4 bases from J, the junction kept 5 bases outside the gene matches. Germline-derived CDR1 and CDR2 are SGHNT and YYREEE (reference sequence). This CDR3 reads CASSLTQGATEAFF. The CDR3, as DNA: TGTGCCAGCAGCCTCACACAGGGGGCCACTGAAGCTTTCTTT.

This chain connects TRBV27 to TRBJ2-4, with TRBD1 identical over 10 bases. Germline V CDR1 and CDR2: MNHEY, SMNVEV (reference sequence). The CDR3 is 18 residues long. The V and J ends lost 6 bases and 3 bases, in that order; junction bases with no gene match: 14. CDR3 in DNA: TGTGCCAGCAGCCACGCCGGGACAGGGGTTAAGGGCAAAAACATTCAGTACTTC. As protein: CASSHAGTGVKGKNIQYF.

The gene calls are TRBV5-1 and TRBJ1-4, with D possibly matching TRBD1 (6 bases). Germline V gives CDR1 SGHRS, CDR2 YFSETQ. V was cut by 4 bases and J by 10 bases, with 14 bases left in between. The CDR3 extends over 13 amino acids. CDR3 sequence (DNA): TGCGCCAGCAGCATACAAACACAGGGAAAACTGTTTTTT. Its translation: CASSIQTQGKLFF.

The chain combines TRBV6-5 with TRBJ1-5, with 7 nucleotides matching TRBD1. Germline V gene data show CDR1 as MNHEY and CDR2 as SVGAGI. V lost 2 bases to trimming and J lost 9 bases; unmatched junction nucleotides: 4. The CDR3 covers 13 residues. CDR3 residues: CASSYRQGWPQHF. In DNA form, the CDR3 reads TGTGCCAGCAGTTACCGACAGGGCTGGCCCCAGCATTTT.

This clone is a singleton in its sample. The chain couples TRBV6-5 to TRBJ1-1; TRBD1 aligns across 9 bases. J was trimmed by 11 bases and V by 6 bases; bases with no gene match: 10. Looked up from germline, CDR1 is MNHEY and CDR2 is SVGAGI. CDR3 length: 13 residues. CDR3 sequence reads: CASRPGQGIEAFF. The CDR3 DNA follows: TGTGCCAGCAGACCAGGACAGGGGATCGAGGCTTTCTTT.